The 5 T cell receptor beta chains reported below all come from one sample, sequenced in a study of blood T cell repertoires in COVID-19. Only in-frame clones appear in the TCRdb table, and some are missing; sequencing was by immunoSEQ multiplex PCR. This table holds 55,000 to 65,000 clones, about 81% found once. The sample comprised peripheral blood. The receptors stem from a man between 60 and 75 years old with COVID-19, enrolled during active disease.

Here the CDR3 DNA reads TGTGCCAGCAGCAGCGGACTAGCGGGAGTCGGGAGTTACGAGCAGTACTTC. Its translation: CASSSGLAGVGSYEQYF. The V call is TRBV21-1, the J call TRBJ2-7; no check of the table's D call, TRBD2, against the DNA was made. TRBV21-1 is designated a pseudogene. CDR3 length equals 17 residues.

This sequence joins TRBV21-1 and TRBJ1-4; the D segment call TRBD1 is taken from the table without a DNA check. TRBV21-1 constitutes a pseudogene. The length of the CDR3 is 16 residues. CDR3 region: CASSKARGQGGEKLFF. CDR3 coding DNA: TGTGCCAGCAGCAAAGCGCGCGGACAGGGGGGCGAAAAACTGTTTTTT.

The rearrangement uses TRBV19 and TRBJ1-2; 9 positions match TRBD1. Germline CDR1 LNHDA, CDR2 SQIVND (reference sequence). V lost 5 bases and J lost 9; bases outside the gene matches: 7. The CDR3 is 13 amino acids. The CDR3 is CASSARQGGSYTF. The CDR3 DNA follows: TGTGCCAGTAGTGCCAGACAGGGGGGAAGCTACACCTTC.

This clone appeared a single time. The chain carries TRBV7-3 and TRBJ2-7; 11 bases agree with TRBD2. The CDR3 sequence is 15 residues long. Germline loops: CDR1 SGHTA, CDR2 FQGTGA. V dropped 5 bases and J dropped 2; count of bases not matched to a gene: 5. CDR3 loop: CASSPTSGGAYEQYF. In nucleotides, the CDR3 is TGTGCCAGCAGCCCTACTAGCGGGGGAGCCTACGAGCAGTACTTC. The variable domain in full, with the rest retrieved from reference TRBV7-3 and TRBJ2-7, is GAGVSQTPSNKVTEKGKYVELRCDPISGHTALYWYRQSLGQGPEFLIYFQGTGAADDSGLPNDRFFAVRPEGSVSTLKIQRTERGDSAVYLCASSPTSGGAYEQYFGPGTRLTVT.

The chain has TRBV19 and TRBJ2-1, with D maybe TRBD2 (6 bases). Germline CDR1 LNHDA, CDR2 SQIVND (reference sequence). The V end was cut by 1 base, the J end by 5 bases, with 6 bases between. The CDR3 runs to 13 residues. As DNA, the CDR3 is TGTGCCAGTAGTATAGGGAGGGACAATGAGCAGTTCTTC. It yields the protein CASSIGRDNEQFF.